The 30 T cell receptor beta chains below were found in one sample sequenced in a study of blood T cell repertoires in COVID-19. Data came from immunoSEQ multiplex PCR; TCRdb stores just in-frame clones and leaves some out. The sample records 140,000 or so clones, just under 80% being singletons. Sequenced sample: peripheral blood. These receptors originate from a woman in her fifties or sixties with acute or convalescent COVID-19.

The chain uses TRBV5-1 and TRBJ2-5; D unclear. Deletions cut 0 bases from V and 2 bases from J, with 5 bases between. CDR1 and CDR2 from the germline V gene are SGHRS and YFSETQ. This CDR3 is built from 13 residues. The CDR3 protein is CASSLALQETQYF. CDR3 DNA: TGCGCCAGCAGCTTGGCCCTACAAGAGACCCAGTACTTC.

CDR3 residues: CASSSIRLPRTGVTNSNQPQHF. In DNA form, the CDR3 reads TGTGCCAGCAGTTCTATCAGACTACCAAGGACAGGCGTTACCAATAGCAATCAGCCCCAGCATTTT. The V gene is TRBV28, the J gene TRBJ1-5; 7 bases map to TRBD1. CDR3 size: 22 residues. The trim removed 4 bases at V and 0 bases at J, leaving 24 bases unmatched. The germline gives CDR1 MDHEN, CDR2 SYDVKM.

The V and J genes are TRBV27 and TRBJ2-1; D perhaps matches TRBD2 (5 bases). Deletions cut 6 bases from V and 5 bases from J, with 11 bases between. Germline CDR1 is MNHEY and CDR2 is SMNVEV (reference sequence). CDR3 size: 13 residues. CDR3 in DNA: TGTGCCAGCAGCCTACTAGGAGACAATGAGCAGTTCTTC. Its translation: CASSLLGDNEQFF.

This clone was counted a few times. The V and J genes are TRBV5-1 and TRBJ2-7, with a weak D call TRBD1 (6 bases). Germline values: CDR1 SGHRS, CDR2 YFSETQ. The germline V and J ends were trimmed by 4 bases and 4 bases, with 15 bases remaining between them. The CDR3 is made up of 14 amino acids. CDR3 coding DNA: TGCGCCAGCAGCCCGCTGGGACACGCGTACGAGCAGTACTTC. Encoded protein: CASSPLGHAYEQYF.

This clone was observed a single time. V gene TRBV18 combines with J gene TRBJ1-1, with TRBD1 matching 10 bases. The germline gives CDR1 KGHSH, CDR2 LQKENI. Germline trimming cut 3 bases from V and 3 bases from J; bases unmatched to any gene: 4. The CDR3 runs to 15 residues. CDR3 sequence: CASSPRTGGDTEAFF. CDR3 DNA: TGTGCCAGCTCACCCAGGACAGGGGGGGACACTGAAGCTTTCTTT. Full variable domain (rest looked up from reference TRBV18 and TRBJ1-1): NAGVMQNPRHLVRRRGQEARLRCSPMKGHSHVYWYRQLPEEGLKFMVYLQKENIIDESGMPKERFSAEFPKEGPSILRIQQVVRGDSAAYFCASSPRTGGDTEAFFGQGTRLTVV.

This chain connects TRBV6-1 to TRBJ2-1; D ambiguous. V was cut by 1 base and J by 9 bases, with 13 bases left in between. Germline lookup yields CDR1 MNHNS and CDR2 SASEGT. The CDR3 has 14 residues. Here the CDR3 DNA reads TGTGCCAGCAGTGAAGGGCACTCCACGGGTGAGCAGTTCTTC. Encoded protein: CASSEGHSTGEQFF.

The chain carries TRBV14 and TRBJ2-5; TRBD1 agrees at 9 bases. J gave up 2 bases and V 3 bases, and 4 bases lay outside the gene matches. Looked up from germline, CDR1 is SGHDN and CDR2 is FVKESK. CDR3 length equals 15 residues. CDR3 nucleotides: TGTGCCAGCAGCCATCACAGGGGGCTTCAAGAGACCCAGTACTTC. This gives the protein CASSHHRGLQETQYF.

The genes are TRBV5-6 and TRBJ2-1; D uncertain. The germline V gene encodes CDR1 SGHDT and CDR2 YYEEEE. The CDR3 has 13 residues. Trimming pared 2 bases from V and 7 bases from J, leaving 10 bases between. As DNA, the CDR3 is TGTGCCAGCAGCTTACAACAGAAGAATGAGCAGTTCTTC. Protein sequence: CASSLQQKNEQFF.

This chain uses TRBV29-1 with TRBJ2-7; the match to TRBD1 covers 7 bases. Trimming at V came to 5 bases and at J to 0 bases, leaving 4 bases not matched to a gene. CDR3 length: 13 residues. From germline, CDR1 is SQVTM and CDR2 ANQGSEA. The CDR3 loop reads CSVRGQSSYEQYF. The CDR3 region has the DNA TGCAGCGTTAGGGGACAGAGCTCCTACGAGCAGTACTTC.

V gene TRBV28 combines with J gene TRBJ1-3; TRBD1 is a possible D gene (5 bases). The V end lost 3 bases, the J end lost 5 bases, and 14 bases lay between the germline ends. This CDR3 is 15 amino acids long. Germline CDR1 is MDHEN and CDR2 is SYDVKM. CDR3 in amino acids: CASSLRGFRRNTIYF. The CDR3 DNA is TGTGCCAGCAGTTTGCGGGGGTTTCGGAGAAACACCATATATTTT.

The chain has TRBV30 and TRBJ2-1; D is perhaps TRBD1 (6 bases). CDR1 is GTSNPN, CDR2 SVGIG, per germline (reference sequence). The V end was cut by 1 base, the J end by 2 bases, with 9 bases between. This CDR3 has 14 amino acids. The CDR3 DNA sequence: TGTGCCTGGAGTGGGACAGTAACCTACAATGAGCAGTTCTTC. Residues: CAWSGTVTYNEQFF.

J is TRBJ2-5 and V is TRBV4-2; the D gene is possibly TRBD2 (6 bases). The CDR3 extends over 15 amino acids. The V and J ends lost 4 bases and 9 bases respectively, with 21 bases between them. Germline CDR1 and CDR2: LGHNA and YNFKEQ. DNA for the CDR3: TGTGCCAGCAGCCGCATCCGGGACTTGAGGGACTCCCAGTACTTC. Translated: CASSRIRDLRDSQYF.

The genes are TRBV19 and TRBJ2-7; 8 bases map to TRBD1. V lost 3 bases, J lost 2 bases, and 3 bases stayed unmatched. Per the germline V gene, CDR1 is LNHDA and CDR2 is SQIVND (reference sequence). This CDR3 is built from 14 residues. The CDR3 nucleotides are TGTGCCAGTAGTATTGACAGGGGCACCTACGAGCAGTACTTC. Translation gives CASSIDRGTYEQYF.

The DNA of the CDR3 is TGCGCCAGCAGCCAAGCGGGAGAGTACAATGAGCAGTTCTTC. This sequence encodes CASSQAGEYNEQFF. The rearrangement uses TRBV4-1 and TRBJ2-1, with D perhaps TRBD2 (6 bases). Between the trimmed V and J ends, which lost 1 base and 4 bases, there was a span of 8 bases. Germline lookup yields CDR1 MGHRA and CDR2 YSYEKL. CDR3 size: 14 residues.

This chain links TRBV11-1 with TRBJ1-4; no clear D. Germline values: CDR1 SGHAT, CDR2 FQDESV (reference sequence). Trimming took 2 bases from V and 8 from J, leaving 6 bases between them. This CDR3 has 12 residues. CDR3 coding DNA: TGTGCCAGCAGCTTATTTGGCGAAAAACTGTTTTTT. It encodes CASSLFGEKLFF.

The rearrangement joins TRBV5-4 to TRBJ1-6, with D unresolved. V lost 2 bases to trimming and J lost 7 bases, with 13 bases between them. CDR3 length equals 15 residues. Germline V CDR1 and CDR2: SGHNT, YYREEE (reference sequence). DNA for the CDR3: TGTGCCAGCAGCTTCAGCGGACCGGTGAATTCACCCCTCCACTTT. Residues: CASSFSGPVNSPLHF. Filled out from reference TRBV5-4 and TRBJ1-6, the complete variable domain reads ETGVTQSPTHLIKTRGQQVTLRCSSQSGHNTVSWYQQALGQGPQFIFQYYREEENGRGNFPPRFSGLQFPNYSSELNVNALELDDSALYLCASSFSGPVNSPLHFGNGTRLTVT.

V gene TRBV6-6 combines with J gene TRBJ2-7; 11 bases align to TRBD2. The CDR3 runs to 16 residues. The J segment lost 3 bases and the V segment lost 4 bases, leaving 8 bases of the junction unmatched. Germline assignment: CDR1 MNHNY and CDR2 SVGAGI (reference sequence). The CDR3 bases are TGTGCCAGCAGTTTCCGACTAGCGGGATTAAACTACGAGCAGTACTTC. This translates into CASSFRLAGLNYEQYF.

This rearrangement joins TRBV2 to TRBJ2-7, with D unresolved. The CDR3 has 11 amino acids. Per the germline V gene, CDR1 is SNHLY and CDR2 is FYNNEI. V lost 8 bases and J lost 1, with 6 bases in between. CDR3 sequence: CASRESYEQYF. In DNA, the CDR3 is TGTGCCAGCCGCGAATCCTACGAGCAGTACTTC.

The chain employs TRBV19 and TRBJ1-6; possible D gene TRBD1, 6 bases. The CDR3 consists of 14 residues. Germline lookup yields CDR1 LNHDA and CDR2 SQIVND (reference sequence). Trimming stripped 3 bases from V and 6 bases from J, with 9 bases between. CDR3: CASSISRGNSPLHF. In nucleotides, the CDR3 is TGTGCCAGTAGTATCTCCAGGGGTAATTCACCCCTCCACTTT.

This sequence joins TRBV5-6 and TRBJ2-2; 8 positions agree with TRBD1. Germline assignment: CDR1 SGHDT and CDR2 YYEEEE. The CDR3 has 16 residues. V gave up 4 bases and J gave up 6 bases; unmatched junction bases: 11. The CDR3 DNA sequence: TGTGCCAGCAGCCTCATACAGGGGGTACACGCCGGGGAGCTGTTTTTT. Its protein is CASSLIQGVHAGELFF.

The rearrangement links TRBV5-8 to TRBJ2-3, with 9 bases fitting TRBD2. The CDR3 length is 18 residues. The V and J ends lost 0 bases and 3 bases, in that order; junction bases with no gene match: 11. Germline CDR1 reads SGHTS; CDR2 reads YDEGEE. CDR3 DNA sequence: TGTGCCAGCAGCTTGGTGAGGGATAGCGGGAGAGGAACAGATACGCAGTATTTT. This gives the protein CASSLVRDSGRGTDTQYF.

This clone was detected once. The chain joins TRBV29-1 to TRBJ2-5; 12 positions agree with TRBD1. This CDR3 has 13 amino acids. Losses at the gene ends were 7 bases for V and 5 bases for J; bases not matched to a gene: 5. Per germline, CDR1 SQVTM and CDR2 ANQGSEA. CDR3 sequence reads: CSARDRGPETQYF. DNA for the CDR3: TGCAGCGCCCGGGACAGGGGGCCGGAGACCCAGTACTTC.

This chain uses TRBV12-1 with TRBJ2-7; the table's D gene call, TRBD1, was not cross checked with the DNA. TRBV12-1 is listed as a pseudogene. This CDR3 region has 13 residues. The CDR3 reads CASSLPVPYEQYF. The CDR3 nucleotides are TGTGCCAGCAGTCTCCCAGTGCCGTACGAGCAGTACTTC.

The chain has TRBV6-5 and TRBJ1-3, with D perhaps TRBD1 (6 bases). This CDR3 region has 15 residues. Germline V gives CDR1 MNHEY, CDR2 SVGAGI. The V end was cut by 6 bases, the J end by 2 bases, with 14 bases between. CDR3 bases: TGTGCCAGCAGGGATACAGGGCTAACTGGAAACACCATATATTTT. This translates into CASRDTGLTGNTIYF.

This clone was seen a single time. The chain carries TRBV7-8 and TRBJ1-3; D not resolved. The V end lost 5 bases, the J end lost 2 bases, and 16 bases lay between the germline ends. Germline-derived CDR1 and CDR2 are SGHVS and FQNEAQ. There are 16 residues in the CDR3. CDR3 coding DNA: TGTGCCAGCAGCCCTCAAATAGTGGTAGCTGGAAACACCATATATTTT. Protein sequence: CASSPQIVVAGNTIYF. The full variable domain, its missing parts supplied by reference TRBV7-8 and TRBJ1-3, is GAGVSQSPRYKVAKRGQDVALRCDPISGHVSLFWYQQALGQGPEFLTYFQNEAQLDKSGLPSDRFFAERPEGSVSTLKIQRTQQEDSAVYLCASSPQIVVAGNTIYFGEGSWLTVV.

V is TRBV4-1 and J is TRBJ2-7, with 7 bases fitting TRBD1. Germline-derived CDR1 and CDR2 are MGHRA and YSYEKL. The trim removed 5 bases at V and 3 bases at J, leaving 7 bases unmatched. The CDR3 covers 14 residues. Here the CDR3 reads CASSFRGQNYEQYF. CDR3 DNA: TGCGCCAGCAGCTTCCGGGGACAGAACTACGAGCAGTACTTC.

V usage is TRBV2 and J usage is TRBJ1-1; D might be TRBD1 (6 bases). The germline V gene has CDR1 SNHLY and CDR2 FYNNEI. The CDR3 runs to 17 residues. Trimming pared 3 bases from V and 3 bases from J, leaving 20 bases between. CDR3 coding DNA: TGTGCCAGCAGTGATTTAGGACGGCAGGGGAGACACACTGAAGCTTTCTTT. It encodes CASSDLGRQGRHTEAFF.

The sample holds one count of this clone. The gene calls are TRBV7-9 and TRBJ1-2; 8 bases are shared with TRBD1. Germline V lookup: CDR1 SEHNR, CDR2 FQNEAQ (reference sequence). The CDR3 spans 13 residues. The ends lost 5 bases at V and 8 bases at J; junction bases unmatched: 7. CDR3 bases: TGTGCCAGCAGCACCTGGACAGGGTACGGCTACACCTTC. It specifies CASSTWTGYGYTF.

A remark on this clone: At one end, the junction sequence differs from germline, possibly due to a read error. The rearrangement links TRBV5-1 to TRBJ2-1; TRBD2 matches 10 bases. The length of the CDR3 is 17 residues. Germline V gene sequence: CDR1 SGHRS, CDR2 YFSETQ. The CDR3 DNA reads TGCGCCAGCAGATTGGGGCTAGCGGGAGTAAGTATAGATGAGCAGTTCTTC. The encoded protein is CASRLGLAGVSIDEQFF.

The chain has TRBV2 and TRBJ2-7; D is possibly TRBD1 (5 bases). V lost 10 bases and J 6 bases, leaving 16 bases between the germline ends. The CDR3 runs to 12 residues. The germline V gene has CDR1 SNHLY and CDR2 FYNNEI. The DNA of the CDR3 is TGTGCCACCCTCCCCCGAAGGGGCGAGCAGTACTTC. It yields the protein CATLPRRGEQYF.